One sample yielded the 27 T cell receptor beta chains listed below, sequenced in a study of blood T cell repertoires in COVID-19. The protocol was immunoSEQ multiplex PCR, while the TCRdb copy is restricted to in-frame clones and leaves out a portion. The sample contains around 160,000 clones, 75% to 90% of which appear only once. The sequenced sample was peripheral blood. The receptors shown here come from a human donor in a cohort sampled during active COVID-19.

The chain couples TRBV29-1 to TRBJ2-7; no definite D call. Germline CDR1 reads SQVTM; CDR2 reads ANQGSEA. The V and J ends lost 4 bases and 12 bases respectively, with 22 bases between them. The CDR3 sequence is 13 residues long. The CDR3: CSVAGPLSSRRYF. The CDR3 DNA reads TGCAGCGTTGCTGGCCCCCTTAGCAGTAGGAGGTACTTC.

CDR3: CAISVESNQPQHF. The DNA for the CDR3 is TGTGCCATCAGTGTGGAGAGCAATCAGCCCCAGCATTTT. The rearrangement joins TRBV10-3 to TRBJ1-5; D call uncertain. V was clipped by 4 bases and J by 1 base, with 5 bases between them. The CDR3 is made up of 13 amino acids. CDR1 ENHRY and CDR2 SYGVKD come from the germline V gene.

J is TRBJ2-7 and V is TRBV28, with 8 bases lining up with TRBD1. The trim removed 7 bases at V and 1 base at J, leaving 6 bases unmatched. The CDR3 contains 14 residues. Germline CDR1 MDHEN, CDR2 SYDVKM. CDR3 in amino acids: CASNQGAYSYEQYF. The CDR3 nucleotides are TGTGCCAGCAACCAGGGGGCGTATTCCTACGAGCAGTACTTC. Using reference TRBV28 and TRBJ2-7 for the parts outside the CDR3, the full variable domain is DVKVTQSSRYLVKRTGEKVFLECVQDMDHENMFWYRQDPGLGLRLIYFSYDVKMKEKGDIPEGYSVSREKKERFSLILESASTNQTSMYLCASNQGAYSYEQYFGPGTRLTVT.

The chain has TRBV2 and TRBJ2-5; 11 bases fit TRBD2. V lost 11 bases, J lost 4 bases, and 15 bases stayed unmatched. This CDR3 is built from 16 residues. The germline V gene encodes CDR1 SNHLY and CDR2 FYNNEI. CDR3 DNA sequence: TGTGCCGACCGCTGGCTAGCGGGGGGCTCCCTAGAGACCCAGTACTTC. This sequence encodes CADRWLAGGSLETQYF. Together with reference TRBV2 and TRBJ2-5, the CDR3 gives the full variable domain: EPEVTQTPSHQVTQMGQEVILRCVPISNHLYFYWYRQILGQKVEFLVSFYNNEISEKSEIFDDQFSVERPDGSNFTLKIRSTKLEDSAMYFCADRWLAGGSLETQYFGPGTRLLVL.

The V and J genes are TRBV28 and TRBJ2-2; the match to TRBD2 covers 11 bases. V was clipped by 5 bases and J by 5 bases; unmatched bases: 7. In germline, CDR1 is MDHEN, CDR2 SYDVKM. The CDR3 extends over 16 amino acids. DNA for the CDR3: TGTGCCAGCAGTCCCTCTAGCGGGAGGTTAACCGGGGAGCTGTTTTTT. Translated, it gives CASSPSSGRLTGELFF.

The gene calls are TRBV5-5 and TRBJ2-2; D gene unclear. Germline CDR1 and CDR2: SGHKS and YYEKEE (reference sequence). The CDR3 has 15 amino acids. The ends were cut back, 0 bases at V and 2 bases at J, with 8 bases in the middle. The CDR3 DNA reads TGTGCCAGCAGCTTGGGAACTCCTAACACCGGGGAGCTGTTTTTT. This encodes CASSLGTPNTGELFF. Full variable domain (rest looked up from reference TRBV5-5 and TRBJ2-2): DAGVTQSPTHLIKTRGQQVTLRCSPISGHKSVSWYQQVLGQGPQFIFQYYEKEERGRGNFPDRFSARQFPNYSSELNVNALLLGDSALYLCASSLGTPNTGELFFGEGSRLTVL.

The gene calls are TRBV18 and TRBJ2-3, with TRBD2 as a possible D gene (5 bases). V dropped 8 bases and J dropped 2 bases, with 11 bases sitting between them. The CDR3 has 13 amino acids. Germline V gene data show CDR1 as KGHSH and CDR2 as LQKENI. The CDR3 loop reads CASHPTNTDTQYF. The CDR3 DNA reads as TGTGCCAGCCATCCGACTAACACAGATACGCAGTATTTT.

CDR3 sequence reads: CASRERTSGSYEQYF. The DNA for the CDR3 is TGTGCCAGCAGGGAGAGGACTAGCGGGAGCTACGAGCAGTACTTC. This chain joins TRBV6-6 and TRBJ2-7; 13 bases map to TRBD2. This CDR3 is built from 15 residues. Trimming took 6 bases from V and 3 from J; bases not matched to a gene: 5. The germline CDR1 and CDR2 sequences are MNHNY and SVGAGI (reference sequence).

The chain joins TRBV28 to TRBJ2-7; 7 nucleotides line up with TRBD1. V shed 2 bases, J shed 7 bases, and the junction held 11 bases outside the gene matches. Looked up from germline, CDR1 is MDHEN and CDR2 is SYDVKM. This CDR3 comprises 15 residues. CDR3 DNA: TGTGCCAGCAGTTTAGGAACAGGGGCCCATGGGGAGCAGTACTTC. Encoded protein: CASSLGTGAHGEQYF.

V is TRBV7-2 and J is TRBJ1-5; D gene uncertain. The CDR3 contains 13 residues. Trimming removed 2 bases from V and 7 bases from J, with 9 bases in between. Germline V lookup: CDR1 SGHTA, CDR2 FQGNSA. The CDR3 loop reads CASSLSSVQPQHF. CDR3 sequence (DNA): TGTGCCAGCAGCTTATCCTCTGTCCAGCCCCAGCATTTT. The full variable domain, its missing parts supplied by reference TRBV7-2 and TRBJ1-5, is GAGVSQSPSNKVTEKGKDVELRCDPISGHTALYWYRQSLGQGLEFLIYFQGNSAPDKSGLPSDRFSAERTGGSVSTLTIQRTQQEDSAVYLCASSLSSVQPQHFGDGTRLSIL.

The chain has TRBV6-2 or TRBV6-3 and TRBJ1-1; TRBD1 aligns across 8 bases. V shed 2 bases, J shed 13 bases, and the junction held 3 bases outside the gene matches. Germline assignment: CDR1 MNHEY and CDR2 SVGEGT. This CDR3 has 11 residues. In DNA form, the CDR3 reads TGTGCCAGCAGTTACGGACAGGGCGATTTCTTT. This gives the protein CASSYGQGDFF.

V is TRBV7-9 and J is TRBJ2-1; tentatively, D is TRBD1 (5 bases). Germline V gene data show CDR1 as SEHNR and CDR2 as FQNEAQ (reference sequence). The CDR3 is made up of 14 amino acids. The V gene lost 5 bases and the J gene lost 7 bases, with 15 bases spanning the gap. CDR3 coding DNA: TGTGCCAGCAGCCGATTACTGGGGCGTAATGAGCAGTTCTTC. Translated, it gives CASSRLLGRNEQFF.

The genes are TRBV5-1 and TRBJ2-3, with a weak D call TRBD2 (6 bases). Germline V gives CDR1 SGHRS, CDR2 YFSETQ. Trimming shortened V by 0 bases and J by 0 bases, and 8 bases separated the two germline ends. The length of the CDR3 is 15 residues. The CDR3 protein is CASSLGGVSTDTQYF. The CDR3 nucleotides read TGCGCCAGCAGCTTGGGCGGGGTCAGCACAGATACGCAGTATTTT.

J is TRBJ1-5 and V is TRBV4-3; 7 positions match TRBD1. V shed 6 bases, J shed 6 bases, and the junction held 8 bases outside the gene matches. The CDR3 covers 14 residues. Germline assignment: CDR1 LGHNA and CDR2 YSLEER. The CDR3 reads CASSLRQGGQPQHF. The CDR3 bases are TGCGCCAGCAGTCTTCGACAGGGCGGTCAGCCCCAGCATTTT.

The chain has TRBV6-6 and TRBJ2-3, with a possible D match to TRBD1 (6 bases). Trimming took off 2 bases at V and 3 bases at J, with 12 bases between the two ends. Germline CDR1 is MNHNY and CDR2 is SVGAGI (reference sequence). The CDR3 totals 15 residues. The CDR3 region is CASSYTLRGTDTQYF. The DNA of the CDR3 is TGTGCCAGCAGTTACACTCTTAGGGGGACAGATACGCAGTATTTT.

The chain has TRBV4-3 and TRBJ1-1; 9 bases are shared with TRBD1. Trimming took 2 bases from V and 4 from J; bases not matched to a gene: 5. Germline V lookup: CDR1 LGHNA, CDR2 YSLEER. The CDR3 is 15 amino acids. The CDR3 loop reads CASSQQQGASTEAFF. In nucleotides, the CDR3 is TGCGCCAGCAGCCAACAACAGGGGGCTAGCACTGAAGCTTTCTTT.

The V gene is TRBV11-3, the J gene TRBJ2-5, with 10 positions matching TRBD2. The germline gives CDR1 SGHNT, CDR2 YENEEA. V lost 5 bases to trimming and J lost 4 bases; unmatched junction nucleotides: 4. This CDR3 region has 14 residues. The chain's CDR3 is CASSPLAGIETQYF. Written as DNA, the CDR3 is TGTGCCAGCAGCCCACTAGCGGGGATAGAGACCCAGTACTTC.

This clone showed up just a few times. V is TRBV10-1 and J is TRBJ1-1, with 7 bases identical to TRBD1. The trim removed 0 bases at V and 0 bases at J, leaving 10 bases unmatched. Germline CDR1 is WNHNN and CDR2 is SYGVQD (reference sequence). This CDR3 has 18 residues. The CDR3 nucleotides read TGCGCCAGCAGTGAGTCGAAGAGGGACAGACCCATGAACACTGAAGCTTTCTTT. Protein: CASSESKRDRPMNTEAFF.

V usage is TRBV30 and J usage is TRBJ1-1, with D possibly matching TRBD1 (6 bases). Trimming pared 4 bases from V and 11 bases from J, leaving 17 bases between. Germline V gene lookup returns CDR1 GTSNPN and CDR2 SVGIG (reference sequence). This CDR3 is 12 amino acids long. The DNA of the CDR3 is TGTGCCTGGAACCCCGGGGGGGGGCATGCTTTCTTT. Protein sequence: CAWNPGGGHAFF.

The rearrangement uses TRBV10-1 and TRBJ1-1; maybe TRBD1 (5 bases). This CDR3 has 14 residues. Germline assignment: CDR1 WNHNN and CDR2 SYGVQD (reference sequence). The V end lost 2 bases, the J end lost 10 bases, and 17 bases lay between the germline ends. CDR3 DNA: TGCGCCAGCAGTGAGGGGGGGACCGGCCGGGGAGCTTTCTTT. This sequence encodes CASSEGGTGRGAFF.

Many counts were recorded for this clone. The gene calls are TRBV6-4 and TRBJ2-7, with D uncertain. The CDR3 spans 13 residues. The germline V and J ends were trimmed by 3 bases and 1 base, with 7 bases remaining between them. The germline V gene encodes CDR1 MRHNA and CDR2 SNTAGT. This chain's CDR3 is CASSEIESYEQYF. Here the CDR3 DNA reads TGTGCCAGCAGTGAAATAGAGTCCTACGAGCAGTACTTC.

The V gene is TRBV5-1, the J gene TRBJ2-5; 10 bases map to TRBD1. The CDR3 is 14 amino acids. Germline V gene sequence: CDR1 SGHRS, CDR2 YFSETQ. V shed 4 bases and J 3 bases; nucleotides not matched to a gene: 3. Here the CDR3 DNA reads TGCGCCAGCAGCGGCGGGACAGGGGAAGAGACCCAGTACTTC. It yields the protein CASSGGTGEETQYF.

The chain uses TRBV5-1 and TRBJ1-6; TRBD1 aligns across 9 bases. This CDR3 is 14 amino acids long. V lost 2 bases and J lost 7; bases outside the gene matches: 1. Germline V lookup: CDR1 SGHRS, CDR2 YFSETQ. CDR3 sequence: CASSLGQGNSPLHF. Written as DNA, the CDR3 is TGCGCCAGCAGCTTAGGACAGGGGAATTCACCCCTCCACTTT.

The chain carries TRBV7-2 and TRBJ2-1; perhaps TRBD2 as D (7 bases). Trimming removed 5 bases at V and 3 bases at J, with 14 bases between. Germline CDR1 reads SGHTA; CDR2 reads FQGNSA. The CDR3 totals 15 residues. CDR3 DNA: TGTGCCAGCAGCCCCGGGGGAGGGGGCTACAATGAGCAGTTCTTC. This codes for CASSPGGGGYNEQFF.

This chain links TRBV6-2 or TRBV6-3 with TRBJ2-1, with D unclear. Germline values: CDR1 MNHEY, CDR2 SVGEGT. V shed 6 bases and J shed 4 bases, with 13 bases lying between them. The CDR3 totals 14 residues. The CDR3 coding sequence is TGTGCCAGCAGCCCAGCTACTTTTTACAATGAGCAGTTCTTC. Translation: CASSPATFYNEQFF.

V usage is TRBV7-8 and J usage is TRBJ2-2; 9 bases match TRBD1. Germline V gene lookup returns CDR1 SGHVS and CDR2 FQNEAQ. V was pared by 4 bases and J by 6 bases, with 9 bases of the junction left unmatched. CDR3 length: 16 amino acids. CDR3 amino acids: CASSSSGTGFAGELFF. The DNA of the CDR3 is TGTGCCAGCAGCTCGTCCGGGACAGGGTTTGCCGGGGAGCTGTTTTTT.

This sequence joins TRBV5-6 and TRBJ2-5; D call uncertain. Germline V lookup: CDR1 SGHDT, CDR2 YYEEEE. CDR3 length: 12 residues. V lost 2 bases and J lost 2, with 4 bases in between. DNA of the CDR3: TGTGCCAGCAGCTTTAATCAAGAGACCCAGTACTTC. Translated, it gives CASSFNQETQYF.